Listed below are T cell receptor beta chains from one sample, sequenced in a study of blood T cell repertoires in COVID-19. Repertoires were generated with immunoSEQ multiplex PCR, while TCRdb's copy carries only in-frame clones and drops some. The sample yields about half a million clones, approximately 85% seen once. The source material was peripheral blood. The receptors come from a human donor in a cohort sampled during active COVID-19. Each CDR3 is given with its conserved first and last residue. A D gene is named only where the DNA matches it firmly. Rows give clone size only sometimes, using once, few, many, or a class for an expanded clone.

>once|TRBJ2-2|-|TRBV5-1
TGCGCCAGCAGCAAGTTTACGGGAGCGGGCGGGGAGCTGTTTTTT
CASSKFTGAGGELFF
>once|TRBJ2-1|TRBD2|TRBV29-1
TGCAGCGATTCGGGAGGGCCCCTTCATGAGCAGTTCTTC
CSDSGGPLHEQFF
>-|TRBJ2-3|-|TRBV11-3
TGTGCCAGCAGCTACCCCCCCGAGGATACGCAGTATTTT
CASSYPPEDTQYF
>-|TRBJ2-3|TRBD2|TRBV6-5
TGTGCCAGCAGTTACCGTGGGGGGGAAACAGATACGCAGTATTTT
CASSYRGGETDTQYF
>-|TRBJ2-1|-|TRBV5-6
TGTGCCAGCAGCTCGGGGACCTACAATGAGCAGTTCTTC
CASSSGTYNEQFF
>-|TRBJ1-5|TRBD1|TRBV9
TGTGCCAGCAGCCCCGAACAGGGGCGGAATCAGCCCCAGCATTTT
CASSPEQGRNQPQHF
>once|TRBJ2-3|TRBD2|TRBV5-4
TGTGCCAGCAGCTTGAGTAGCGGGAGAGGGGATACGCAGTATTTT
CASSLSSGRGDTQYF
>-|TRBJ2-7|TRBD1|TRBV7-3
TGTGCCAGCAGCCCGGGACAGGGATACGAGCAGTACTTC
CASSPGQGYEQYF
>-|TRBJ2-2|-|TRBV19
TGTGCCAGTCGCTCCCTAGGCACCGGGGAGCTGTTTTTT
CASRSLGTGELFF
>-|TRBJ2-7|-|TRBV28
TGTGCCAGCAGAGTAGAGTTGTCTCGCTACGAGCAGTACTTC
CASRVELSRYEQYF
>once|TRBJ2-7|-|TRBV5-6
TGTGCCAGCAGCAACCGGGACTTCGCAGGGGAGCAGTACTTC
CASSNRDFAGEQYF
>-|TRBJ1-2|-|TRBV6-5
TGTGCCAGCAGTTACGATTTTCAGACAGAACTCTATGGCTACACCTTC
CASSYDFQTELYGYTF
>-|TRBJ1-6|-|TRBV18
TGTGCCAGCTCACCCGACACAGATTCACCCCTCCACTTT
CASSPDTDSPLHF
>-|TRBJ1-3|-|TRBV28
TGTGCCAGTAGCGGAACAGGAAGAAACACCATATATTTT
CASSGTGRNTIYF
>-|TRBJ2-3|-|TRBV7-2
TGTGCCAGCAGCTTCGGCTCGATTTGGGGGGGCACAGATACGCAGTATTTT
CASSFGSIWGGTDTQYF
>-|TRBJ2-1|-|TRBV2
TGTGCCAGCAGACGATCGTCTAACGACAATGAGCAGTTCTTC
CASRRSSNDNEQFF
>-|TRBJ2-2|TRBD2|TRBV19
TGTGCCAGTAGTTCGCGGGAGAGCACCGGGGAGCTGTTTTTT
CASSSRESTGELFF
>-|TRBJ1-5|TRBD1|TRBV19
TGTGCCAGTAGTATAGGCATACAGGGGGCCGATCAGCCCCAGCATTTT
CASSIGIQGADQPQHF
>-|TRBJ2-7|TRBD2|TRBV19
TGTGCCAGTAGTATGGGACTAGCGGGAGTGGGGTACGAGCAGTACTTC
CASSMGLAGVGYEQYF
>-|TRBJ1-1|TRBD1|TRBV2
TGTGCCAGCAGTCCGACAGGGGACACTGAAGCTTTCTTT
CASSPTGDTEAFF
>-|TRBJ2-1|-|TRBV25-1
TGTGCCAGCAGACCACAGGGTGTCAATGAGCAGTTCTTC
CASRPQGVNEQFF
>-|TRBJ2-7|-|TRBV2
TGTGCCAGCAGTCTAGGCAGGACTTACTACGAGCAGTACTTC
CASSLGRTYYEQYF
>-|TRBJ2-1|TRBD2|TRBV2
TGTGCCAGCGAACAGACTAGCGGATCCTACAATGAGCAGTTCTTC
CASEQTSGSYNEQFF
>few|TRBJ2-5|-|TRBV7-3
TGTGCCAGCAGTCGTAAGGGAGGGGGCCAAGAGACCCAGTACTTC
CASSRKGGGQETQYF